These 24 T cell receptor beta chains were all obtained from the same sample, sequenced in a study of blood T cells in healthy people across ages (dated by TCRdb to the mid-2010s). Library preparation used 5' RACE. TCRdb shows the sequencer as Illumina HiSeq 2500. A second roughly 7 to 11 cycle PCR used a sample-barcoded 5' primer and a J-beta primer mix. The public reads were run again by TCRdb, first through fastp at Q25 and then through MiXCR, and only productive beta chains were kept. Identical CDR3 proteins give one entry, which carries the most common genes and DNA. The sample has more than 1.4 million distinct CDR3 sequences on record, roughly 45% of them singletons. Roughly 7.9% of the sample is taken by the ten largest. The sequenced sample was blood. The origin of the receptors is a woman younger than 35 in good health.

The CDR3 loop reads CASSRWTGTVGEQYF. For the CDR3, the DNA is TGTGCCAGCAGCCGATGGACAGGGACTGTGGGCGAGCAGTACTTC. This sequence joins TRBV14 and TRBJ2-7; the match to TRBD1 covers 8 bases. Germline CDR1 reads SGHDN; CDR2 reads FVKESK. The CDR3 length is 15 residues. V lost 4 bases, J lost 6 bases, and 11 bases stayed unmatched. The whole variable domain, remainder taken from reference TRBV14 and TRBJ2-7, is EAGVTQFPSHSVIEKGQTVTLRCDPISGHDNLYWYRRVMGKEIKFLLHFVKESKQDESGMPNNRFLAERTGGTYSTLKVQPAELEDSGVYFCASSRWTGTVGEQYFGPGTRLTVT.

As to this clonotype: At one end, the junction sequence differs from germline, possibly due to a read error. The rearrangement uses TRBV11-2 and TRBJ2-3, with 7 bases matching TRBD2. This CDR3 has 15 residues. CDR1 and CDR2 from the germline V gene are SGHAT and FQNNGV. The CDR3 sequence: CASSLAGLETDTQYF. The CDR3 DNA follows: TGTGCCAGCAGTTTAGCTGGACTAGAAACAGATACGCAGTATTTT.

This clonotype showed up just once. The chain combines TRBV29-1 with TRBJ2-6; 7 nucleotides match TRBD2. The J segment lost 5 bases and the V segment lost 5 bases, leaving 3 bases of the junction unmatched. Germline-derived CDR1 and CDR2 are SQVTM and ANQGSEA. The CDR3 contains 13 residues. CDR3 DNA: TGCAGCGTTAGCGGGGAGAGGGCCAACGTCCTGACTTTC. The encoded protein is CSVSGERANVLTF.

The chain carries TRBV24-1 and TRBJ2-3; 8 nucleotides align to TRBD1. J gave up 1 base and V 5 bases, and 7 bases lay outside the gene matches. Germline lookup yields CDR1 KGHDR and CDR2 SFDVKD. The CDR3 extends over 16 amino acids. The CDR3 region is CATSASPGQGTDTQYF. The CDR3 DNA reads TGTGCCACCAGTGCCTCCCCGGGACAGGGCACAGATACGCAGTATTTT.

The chain links TRBV6-5 to TRBJ1-5; 9 bases line up with TRBD1. Trimming took 6 bases from V and 9 from J; bases not matched to a gene: 9. Germline values: CDR1 MNHEY, CDR2 SVGAGI. The CDR3 loop spans 14 amino acids. CDR3 DNA sequence: TGTGCCAGCAGGCGGGGACAGGGTTTTTGGCCCCAGCATTTT. Encoded protein: CASRRGQGFWPQHF.

The rearrangement uses TRBV28 and TRBJ2-4; TRBD1 might be the D (6 bases). There are 18 residues in the CDR3. CDR1 and CDR2 from the germline V gene are MDHEN and SYDVKM. V was shortened by 2 bases and J by 0 bases, with 17 bases between the two germline ends. The CDR3 nucleotides read TGTGCCAGCAGTTTACAATGGCGACAGGTCCTAGCCAAAAACATTCAGTACTTC. Translation gives CASSLQWRQVLAKNIQYF.

The gene calls are TRBV7-9 and TRBJ2-1; D is perhaps TRBD1 (5 bases). CDR3 size: 16 residues. Trimming cost V 5 bases and J 6 bases, with 20 bases left between them. Germline V gene lookup returns CDR1 SEHNR and CDR2 FQNEAQ (reference sequence). This CDR3 is CASSPIRASTGNEQFF. The CDR3 DNA sequence: TGTGCCAGCAGCCCAATCAGGGCTAGTACCGGCAATGAGCAGTTCTTC. Based on the CDR3 plus reference TRBV7-9 and TRBJ2-1, the full variable domain is DTGVSQNPRHKITKRGQNVTFRCDPISEHNRLYWYRQTLGQGPEFLTYFQNEAQLEKSRLLSDRFSAERPKGSFSTLEIQRTEQGDSAMYLCASSPIRASTGNEQFFGPGTRLTVL.

The rearrangement uses TRBV12-3 or TRBV12-4 and TRBJ2-3; maybe TRBD2 (5 bases). The CDR3 runs to 17 residues. The V end was cut by 2 bases, the J end by 0 bases, with 15 bases between. The CDR3 bases are TGTGCCAGCAGTTTACAAAAGAGCGGAGCTAGCACAGATACGCAGTATTTT. This encodes CASSLQKSGASTDTQYF.

In nucleotides, the CDR3 is TGTGCCAGCAGCGAGGGACTAGCGATCTACGAGCAGTACTTC. This translates into CASSEGLAIYEQYF. The rearrangement links TRBV7-2 to TRBJ2-7; 10 bases align to TRBD2. The V gene's germline CDR1 is SGHTA and CDR2 FQGNSA. The junction had 4 bases not matched to a gene; V was cut back by 5 bases and J by 3 bases. CDR3 length equals 14 residues.

The sample holds a few counts of this clonotype. This chain connects TRBV27 to TRBJ2-3; D gene ambiguous. This CDR3 has 14 amino acids. The germline CDR1 and CDR2 sequences are MNHEY and SMNVEV (reference sequence). Trimming pared 5 bases from V and 1 base from J, leaving 10 bases between. This CDR3 reads CASSLLSRTDTQYF. In nucleotides, the CDR3 is TGTGCCAGCAGTCTCCTCTCCCGCACAGATACGCAGTATTTT.

This clonotype was detected a few times. This chain connects TRBV27 to TRBJ2-7; unclear D gene. Trimming removed 5 bases at V and 0 bases at J, with 11 bases between. The CDR3 extends over 14 amino acids. CDR1 and CDR2 (germline): MNHEY, SMNVEV (reference sequence). The DNA for the CDR3 is TGTGCCAGCAGTCCAACATATCTCTCCTACGAGCAGTACTTC. Protein sequence: CASSPTYLSYEQYF.

The chain uses TRBV3-1 and TRBJ2-3; 11 bases fit TRBD2. V lost 4 bases to trimming and J lost 6 bases; unmatched junction nucleotides: 12. Germline V gene sequence: CDR1 LGHDT, CDR2 YNNKEL (reference sequence). The CDR3 has 17 residues. The CDR3 spells CASSPRLAGTGRDTQYF. CDR3 nucleotides: TGTGCCAGCAGCCCCAGACTAGCGGGGACGGGGCGGGATACGCAGTATTTT.

The gene calls are TRBV12-3 or TRBV12-4 and TRBJ2-7; no clear D. The CDR3 totals 12 residues. V dropped 8 bases and J dropped 4 bases, with 12 bases sitting between them. Here the CDR3 DNA reads TGTGCCAGCTCAACAGCCCTTTACGAGCAGTACTTC. This gives the protein CASSTALYEQYF.

The V and J genes are TRBV20-1 and TRBJ2-2, with TRBD2 matching 10 bases. Germline V lookup: CDR1 DFQATT, CDR2 SNEGSKA (reference sequence). The CDR3 length is 16 residues. V lost 5 bases and J lost 0; bases outside the gene matches: 6. CDR3 sequence reads: CSARGTSAPNTGELFF. The CDR3, as DNA: TGCAGTGCTCGTGGGACTAGCGCTCCGAACACCGGGGAGCTGTTTTTT.

The sample holds a few counts of this clonotype. The CDR3 nucleotides read TGTGCCACCTATAGCGGGGCTACCTACAATGAGCAGTTCTTC. Its protein is CATYSGATYNEQFF. The chain couples TRBV7-2 to TRBJ2-1, with 8 bases aligning to TRBD2. CDR3 length: 14 residues. The J segment lost 2 bases and the V segment lost 10 bases, leaving 7 bases of the junction unmatched. Germline CDR1 SGHTA, CDR2 FQGNSA.

The gene calls are TRBV6-1 and TRBJ2-1; 9 nucleotides align to TRBD1. The V segment lost 3 bases and the J segment 7 bases; nucleotides outside the gene matches: 7. CDR3 length: 15 residues. Per germline, CDR1 MNHNS and CDR2 SASEGT. CDR3: CASSEVGTGSNEQFF. CDR3 in DNA: TGTGCCAGCAGTGAGGTCGGGACAGGGAGTAATGAGCAGTTCTTC.

This chain uses TRBV7-2 with TRBJ2-4; 9 bases fit TRBD2. Germline values: CDR1 SGHTA, CDR2 FQGNSA. CDR3 length: 18 amino acids. V was pared by 1 base and J by 0 bases, with 7 bases of the junction left unmatched. The CDR3 region is CASSLDWLAGTAKNIQYF. CDR3 coding DNA: TGTGCCAGCAGCTTAGATTGGCTAGCGGGAACAGCCAAAAACATTCAGTACTTC.

The chain recombines TRBV12-3 or TRBV12-4 with TRBJ1-5, with 8 positions matching TRBD1. The CDR3 consists of 16 residues. J gave up 2 bases and V 6 bases, and 9 bases lay outside the gene matches. The CDR3 sequence is CASSQTLTGGNQPQHF. DNA of the CDR3: TGTGCCAGCAGCCAAACTCTGACAGGGGGCAATCAGCCCCAGCATTTT.

There are a few counts of this clonotype. The chain uses TRBV20-1 and TRBJ2-1; D is ambiguous. CDR1 and CDR2 (germline): DFQATT, SNEGSKA (reference sequence). Deletions cut 3 bases from V and 4 bases from J, with 7 bases between. The CDR3 consists of 12 residues. CDR3 DNA sequence: TGCAGTGCTAGCGGGCGTTACAATGAGCAGTTCTTC. Translated, it gives CSASGRYNEQFF.

The chain is built from TRBV5-1 and TRBJ1-1; D is ambiguous. Germline assignment: CDR1 SGHRS and CDR2 YFSETQ. The V end was cut by 1 base, the J end by 0 bases, with 13 bases between. CDR3 length equals 16 residues. CDR3 nucleotide sequence: TGCGCCAGCAGCTTGAAGAGTAATCCCATGAACACTGAAGCTTTCTTT. It yields the protein CASSLKSNPMNTEAFF.

The V gene is TRBV29-1, the J gene TRBJ1-2; D possibly corresponds to TRBD1 (5 bases). The CDR3 spans 11 residues. CDR1 and CDR2 from the germline V gene are SQVTM and ANQGSEA. V was trimmed by 7 bases and J by 8 bases, leaving 14 bases between them. CDR3 protein: CSALDEGGYTF. The CDR3 nucleotides are TGCAGCGCCCTGGACGAGGGGGGCTACACCTTC.

The rearrangement uses TRBV3-1 and TRBJ2-2, with D maybe TRBD2 (6 bases). The germline gives CDR1 LGHDT, CDR2 YNNKEL (reference sequence). The CDR3 totals 13 residues. V was pared by 5 bases and J by 7 bases, with 11 bases between. CDR3 protein: CASSGEVRGELFF. CDR3 DNA: TGTGCCAGCAGCGGGGAGGTCCGCGGGGAGCTGTTTTTT.

Only one count was recorded for this clonotype. The chain employs TRBV6-1 and TRBJ2-1; D tentatively fits TRBD1 or TRBD2 (5 bases each). The DNA end lines up better with TRBJ2-7; the J call may be wrong. Germline loops: CDR1 MNHNS, CDR2 SASEGT. The CDR3 contains 14 residues. The CDR3 DNA sequence: TGTGCCAGCTTCCGGGGCCTTCCCTACAATGAGCAGTACTTC. Translation gives CASFRGLPYNEQYF.

The chain uses TRBV3-1 and TRBJ2-3, with TRBD2 matching 11 bases. The CDR3 totals 17 residues. The germline CDR1 and CDR2 sequences are LGHDT and YNNKEL (reference sequence). J gave up 1 base and V 4 bases, and 7 bases lay outside the gene matches. The CDR3 spells CASSPHRTSGRTDTQYF. CDR3 nucleotide sequence: TGTGCCAGCAGCCCACACCGGACTAGCGGGCGCACAGATACGCAGTATTTT.